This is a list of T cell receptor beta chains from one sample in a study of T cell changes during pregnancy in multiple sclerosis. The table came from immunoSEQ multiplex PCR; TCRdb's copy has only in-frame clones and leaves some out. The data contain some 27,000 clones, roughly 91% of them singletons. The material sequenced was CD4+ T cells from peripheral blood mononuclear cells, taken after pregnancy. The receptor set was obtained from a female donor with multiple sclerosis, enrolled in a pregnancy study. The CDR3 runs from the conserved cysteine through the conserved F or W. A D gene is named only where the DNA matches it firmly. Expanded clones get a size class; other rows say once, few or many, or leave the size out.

cdr3_aa: CASSPFLPGQEMNTEAFF; cdr3_nt: TGTGCCAGCTCACCCTTCCTTCCGGGACAGGAGATGAACACTGAAGCTTTCTTT; j_call: TRBJ1-1; d_call: TRBD1; v_call: TRBV18; clone_size: -
cdr3_aa: CASSLGGGETQYF; cdr3_nt: TGCGCCAGCAGCTTGGGCGGGGGAGAGACCCAGTACTTC; j_call: TRBJ2-5; d_call: TRBD2; v_call: TRBV5-1; clone_size: -
cdr3_aa: CAWAQTGTEAFF; cdr3_nt: TGTGCCTGGGCCCAGACGGGAACTGAAGCTTTCTTT; j_call: TRBJ1-1; d_call: -; v_call: TRBV30; clone_size: -
cdr3_aa: CASSLTSGGLDTQYF; cdr3_nt: TGCGCCAGCAGCCTTACTAGCGGGGGGTTAGATACGCAGTATTTT; j_call: TRBJ2-3; d_call: TRBD2; v_call: TRBV4-3; clone_size: -
cdr3_aa: CASSTGQGGFGTEAFF; cdr3_nt: TGTGCCAGCAGTACCGGACAGGGAGGATTTGGCACTGAAGCTTTCTTT; j_call: TRBJ1-1; d_call: TRBD1; v_call: TRBV27; clone_size: -
cdr3_aa: CASSGGPSTPNTGELFF; cdr3_nt: TGTGCCAGCAGTGGCGGCCCCTCAACTCCGAACACCGGGGAGCTGTTTTTT; j_call: TRBJ2-2; d_call: -; v_call: TRBV6-1; clone_size: -
cdr3_aa: CAISASGATDTQYF; cdr3_nt: TGTGCCATCAGTGCTAGCGGGGCCACAGATACGCAGTATTTT; j_call: TRBJ2-3; d_call: TRBD2; v_call: TRBV10-3; clone_size: -
cdr3_aa: CASSQLSPSGEQYF; cdr3_nt: TGCGCCAGCAGCCAGCTGTCCCCGTCGGGGGAGCAGTACTTC; j_call: TRBJ2-7; d_call: -; v_call: TRBV4-3; clone_size: once
cdr3_aa: CASSPRWVGGYGYTF; cdr3_nt: TGTGCCAGCAGCCCTAGATGGGTGGGGGGATATGGCTACACCTTC; j_call: TRBJ1-2; d_call: -; v_call: TRBV7-8; clone_size: -
cdr3_aa: CASSPGTGNQPQHF; cdr3_nt: TGTGCCAGCTCACCCGGGACAGGGAATCAGCCCCAGCATTTT; j_call: TRBJ1-5; d_call: TRBD1; v_call: TRBV18; clone_size: -
cdr3_aa: CASSVTGWDTEAFF; cdr3_nt: TGTGCCAGCAGTGTCACAGGGTGGGACACTGAAGCTTTCTTT; j_call: TRBJ1-1; d_call: -; v_call: TRBV2; clone_size: -
cdr3_aa: CASSHAGRAFF; cdr3_nt: TGCGCCAGCAGTCATGCGGGAAGAGCTTTCTTT; j_call: TRBJ1-1; d_call: -; v_call: TRBV5-1; clone_size: -
cdr3_aa: CASSQNPTGGRTEAFF; cdr3_nt: TGTGCCAGTAGTCAAAACCCGACAGGGGGCAGGACTGAAGCTTTCTTT; j_call: TRBJ1-1; d_call: TRBD1; v_call: TRBV19; clone_size: -
cdr3_aa: CASSGQVNTEAFF; cdr3_nt: TGTGCCAGCAGTGGACAGGTGAACACTGAAGCTTTCTTT; j_call: TRBJ1-1; d_call: TRBD1; v_call: TRBV7-9; clone_size: -
cdr3_aa: CASSEAGGGISGELFF; cdr3_nt: TGCGCCAGCAGCGAAGCAGGGGGCGGAATTTCCGGGGAGCTGTTTTTT; j_call: TRBJ2-2; d_call: TRBD1; v_call: TRBV5-1; clone_size: -
cdr3_aa: CASNRGGETQYF; cdr3_nt: TGTGCCAGCAATCGGGGAGGAGAGACCCAGTACTTC; j_call: TRBJ2-5; d_call: -; v_call: TRBV2; clone_size: once
cdr3_aa: CASSENTGNTEAFF; cdr3_nt: TGTGCCAGCAGCGAAAATACAGGGAACACTGAAGCTTTCTTT; j_call: TRBJ1-1; d_call: -; v_call: TRBV11-2; clone_size: -
cdr3_aa: CASSHSSRTGSITGELFF; cdr3_nt: TGTGCCAGCTCACACTCAAGCCGGACAGGGTCAATCACCGGGGAGCTGTTTTTT; j_call: TRBJ2-2; d_call: TRBD1; v_call: TRBV18; clone_size: -
cdr3_aa: CASDRESNYEQYF; cdr3_nt: TGTGCCAGCGACAGGGAGAGTAACTACGAGCAGTACTTC; j_call: TRBJ2-7; d_call: TRBD1; v_call: TRBV2; clone_size: -
cdr3_aa: CASSKWQGKETQYF; cdr3_nt: TGTGCCAGTAGTAAGTGGCAGGGTAAGGAGACCCAGTACTTC; j_call: TRBJ2-5; d_call: -; v_call: TRBV19; clone_size: -
cdr3_aa: CASSVAAGGRGGDTQYF; cdr3_nt: TGTGCCAGCAGCGTAGCTGCGGGAGGGCGAGGCGGAGATACGCAGTATTTT; j_call: TRBJ2-3; d_call: TRBD2; v_call: TRBV9; clone_size: -
cdr3_aa: CSASDSYGYTF; cdr3_nt: TGCAGTGCTTCCGACAGCTATGGCTACACCTTC; j_call: TRBJ1-2; d_call: -; v_call: TRBV20-1; clone_size: -
cdr3_aa: CASSQEAGAPTDTQYF; cdr3_nt: TGTGCCAGCAGCCAAGAAGCGGGGGCCCCCACAGATACGCAGTATTTT; j_call: TRBJ2-3; d_call: TRBD2; v_call: TRBV4-2; clone_size: -
cdr3_aa: CASSPRQGETQYF; cdr3_nt: TGTGCCAGCAGCCCACGTCAGGGGGAGACCCAGTACTTC; j_call: TRBJ2-5; d_call: -; v_call: TRBV11-2; clone_size: -
cdr3_aa: CASRPNHGTANTDTQYF; cdr3_nt: TGTGCCAGTAGACCCAACCACGGGACAGCAAACACAGATACGCAGTATTTT; j_call: TRBJ2-3; d_call: TRBD1; v_call: TRBV19; clone_size: -
cdr3_aa: CASSPTANYGYTF; cdr3_nt: TGTGCCAGCAGCCCTACAGCAAACTATGGCTACACCTTC; j_call: TRBJ1-2; d_call: -; v_call: TRBV7-8; clone_size: -
cdr3_aa: CASSATGGNVNTEAFF; cdr3_nt: TGCGCCAGCAGTGCAACAGGGGGCAATGTGAACACTGAAGCTTTCTTT; j_call: TRBJ1-1; d_call: TRBD1; v_call: TRBV10-2; clone_size: -
cdr3_aa: CASSSSGGRNEQFF; cdr3_nt: TGTGCCAGCAGCTCGAGCGGGGGGAGGAATGAGCAGTTCTTC; j_call: TRBJ2-1; d_call: TRBD2; v_call: TRBV7-8; clone_size: -
cdr3_aa: CASRTGTGPLSGGYTF; cdr3_nt: TGTGCCAGCAGGACCGGGACAGGGCCTCTCTCAGGTGGCTACACCTTC; j_call: TRBJ1-2; d_call: TRBD1; v_call: TRBV7-2; clone_size: -
cdr3_aa: CASSVNGDYNEQFF; cdr3_nt: TGTGCCAGCAGTGTCAACGGGGACTACAATGAGCAGTTCTTC; j_call: TRBJ2-1; d_call: -; v_call: TRBV25-1; clone_size: -
cdr3_aa: CASSSGLAGGPSSTDTQYF; cdr3_nt: TGTGCCAGCAGCTCGGGACTAGCGGGAGGCCCCTCCAGCACAGATACGCAGTATTTT; j_call: TRBJ2-3; d_call: TRBD2; v_call: TRBV7-2; clone_size: -
cdr3_aa: CASSYGGASYGYTF; cdr3_nt: TGTGCCAGCAGTTACGGGGGGGCCTCCTATGGCTACACCTTC; j_call: TRBJ1-2; d_call: -; v_call: TRBV6-6; clone_size: -
cdr3_aa: CASSLVHRRTDYGYTF; cdr3_nt: TGCGCCAGCAGCTTGGTCCACAGGCGAACCGACTATGGCTACACCTTC; j_call: TRBJ1-2; d_call: -; v_call: TRBV5-1; clone_size: -
cdr3_aa: CASSSLRGPLGSPLHF; cdr3_nt: TGTGCCAGCAGCTCTCTCCGAGGACCACTAGGTTCACCCCTCCACTTT; j_call: TRBJ1-6; d_call: -; v_call: TRBV7-9; clone_size: -
cdr3_aa: CSVEAPLRGEQYF; cdr3_nt: TGCAGCGTTGAGGCTCCACTCCGAGGCGAGCAGTACTTC; j_call: TRBJ2-7; d_call: -; v_call: TRBV29-1; clone_size: -
cdr3_aa: CASSFEGGRDTQYF; cdr3_nt: TGTGCCAGCAGCTTTGAGGGGGGGAGAGATACGCAGTATTTT; j_call: TRBJ2-3; d_call: -; v_call: TRBV11-2; clone_size: -